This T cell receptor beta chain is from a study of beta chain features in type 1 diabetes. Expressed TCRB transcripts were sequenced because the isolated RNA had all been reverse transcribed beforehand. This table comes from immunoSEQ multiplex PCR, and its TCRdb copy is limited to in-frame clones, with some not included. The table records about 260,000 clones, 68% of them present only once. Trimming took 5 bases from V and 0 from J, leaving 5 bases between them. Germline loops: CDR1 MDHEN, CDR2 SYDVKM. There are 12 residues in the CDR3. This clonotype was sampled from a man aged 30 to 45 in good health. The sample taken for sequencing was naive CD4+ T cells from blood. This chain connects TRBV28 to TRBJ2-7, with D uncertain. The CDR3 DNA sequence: TGTGCCAGCAGTGTCCTCTCCTACGAGCAGTACTTC. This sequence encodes CASSVLSYEQYF.